These 25 T cell receptor beta chains were sequenced from one sample in a study of T cell responses to AZD1222 COVID-19 vaccine. Profiled with immunoSEQ multiplex PCR; TCRdb holds only in-frame clones, not every one. The sample carries around 120,000 clones, around 93% recorded once. Specimen: peripheral blood, collected 28 days after the second AZD1222 dose. The source is an adult who received the AZD1222 COVID-19 vaccine.

The gene calls are TRBV14 and TRBJ2-3; perhaps TRBD1 as D (6 bases). CDR3 size: 15 residues. Germline CDR1 reads SGHDN; CDR2 reads FVKESK. Deletions cut 4 bases from V and 7 bases from J, with 18 bases between. CDR3 nucleotide sequence: TGTGCCAGCAGCCCTGGGGCCGGGGACATCAATACGCAGTATTTT. This translates into CASSPGAGDINTQYF.

The V call is TRBV4-1, the J call TRBJ1-4; a weak D match, TRBD1 (5 bases). Per germline, CDR1 MGHRA and CDR2 YSYEKL. The germline V and J ends were trimmed by 0 bases and 4 bases, with 12 bases remaining between them. This CDR3 is built from 16 residues. The CDR3 DNA follows: TGCGCCAGCAGCCAAGATCGGGACTTCCTTAATGAAAAACTGTTTTTT. This sequence encodes CASSQDRDFLNEKLFF.

This clone was recorded once. V gene TRBV12-3 or TRBV12-4 combines with J gene TRBJ1-1; unclear D gene. This CDR3 spans 13 amino acids. V was cut by 6 bases and J by 11 bases, with 19 bases left in between. CDR3 amino acids: CASSLLTGHRAFF. DNA for the CDR3: TGTGCCAGCAGCCTCCTAACCGGGCATCGGGCTTTCTTT.

This rearrangement joins TRBV7-9 to TRBJ2-1; D is uncertain. This CDR3 has 12 residues. V shed 5 bases and J shed 8 bases, with 10 bases lying between them. Germline CDR1 reads SEHNR; CDR2 reads FQNEAQ (reference sequence). The CDR3 spells CASSPTGDEQFF. The CDR3 DNA follows: TGTGCCAGCAGCCCAACCGGCGATGAGCAGTTCTTC.

The chain uses TRBV11-2 and TRBJ2-1; D is undetermined. V was pared by 4 bases and J by 7 bases, with 8 bases between. The CDR3 is 12 amino acids. CDR1 is SGHAT, CDR2 FQNNGV, per germline. The CDR3 DNA reads as TGTGCCAGCAGCTCGCTACGGAATGAGCAGTTCTTC. This gives the protein CASSSLRNEQFF.

V usage is TRBV2 and J usage is TRBJ2-5; maybe TRBD1 (5 bases). Between the trimmed V and J ends, which lost 6 bases and 2 bases, there was a span of 7 bases. The CDR3 is 12 residues long. Germline V gene sequence: CDR1 SNHLY, CDR2 FYNNEI. CDR3 bases: TGTGCCAGCAGCCGACAGCAAGAGACCCAGTACTTC. It translates to CASSRQQETQYF.

The gene calls are TRBV4-3 and TRBJ1-1, with 9 bases lining up with TRBD1. V lost 4 bases, J lost 5 bases, and 5 bases stayed unmatched. CDR1 LGHNA and CDR2 YSLEER come from the germline V gene. CDR3 size: 14 residues. The DNA for the CDR3 is TGCGCCAGCAGCCCACAGGGGGCGCGGACTGAAGCTTTCTTT. This translates into CASSPQGARTEAFF.

Remarks on this clone: An end of the junction does not agree with germline; a read error may underlie this. The chain uses TRBV27 and TRBJ1-2; D is unresolved. Germline V lookup: CDR1 MNHEY, CDR2 SMNVEV (reference sequence). The length of the CDR3 is 14 residues. The CDR3 DNA reads as TGTGCCAGCAGTTTATCCACAGTGTTGGACGTTTGGTACTTC. Encoded protein: CASSLSTVLDVWYF.

The gene calls are TRBV2 and TRBJ2-5; a possible D gene is TRBD2 (5 bases). Germline V gene lookup returns CDR1 SNHLY and CDR2 FYNNEI. The CDR3 is made up of 15 amino acids. With 1 base removed from V and 5 bases from J, the gap between germline ends came to 14 bases. The CDR3 reads CASSEEAVWEETQYF. In DNA, the CDR3 is TGTGCCAGCAGTGAAGAAGCGGTCTGGGAGGAGACCCAGTACTTC.

The chain has TRBV2 and TRBJ1-2; D may be TRBD1 (6 bases). The CDR3 runs to 16 residues. V lost 4 bases and J lost 1, with 16 bases in between. CDR1 is SNHLY and CDR2 is FYNNEI in the germline V gene. As DNA, the CDR3 is TGTGCCAGCAGTGTGCGGGGGGGCCTCAGTAACTATGGCTACACCTTC. It encodes CASSVRGGLSNYGYTF.

The gene calls are TRBV30 and TRBJ2-7; 8 bases map to TRBD1. The junction had 5 bases not matched to a gene; V was cut back by 0 bases and J by 4 bases. The CDR3 is 14 residues long. In germline, CDR1 is GTSNPN, CDR2 SVGIG (reference sequence). CDR3 DNA sequence: TGTGCCTGGAGTGTCGGCAGGGGGCTATACGAGCAGTACTTC. It translates to CAWSVGRGLYEQYF.

V and J are TRBV5-1 and TRBJ2-3, with 9 bases identical to TRBD2. V lost 0 bases to trimming and J lost 2 bases; unmatched junction nucleotides: 7. CDR3 length: 17 residues. Germline V gene sequence: CDR1 SGHRS, CDR2 YFSETQ. CDR3 bases: TGCGCCAGCAGCTTGGCCCCCCAGCGGGGGGCCACAGATACGCAGTATTTT. Amino acid sequence: CASSLAPQRGATDTQYF.

The chain has TRBV27 and TRBJ1-5; no firm D call. There are 14 residues in the CDR3. Germline V gives CDR1 MNHEY, CDR2 SMNVEV (reference sequence). Trimming took off 0 bases at V and 3 bases at J, with 6 bases between the two ends. CDR3 in amino acids: CASSLSKLNQPQHF. Written as DNA, the CDR3 is TGTGCCAGCAGTTTATCGAAACTCAATCAGCCCCAGCATTTT.

The CDR3 DNA reads TGTGCCAGTAGCGTAGGGGCCGCAGGACAAGAGACCCAGTACTTC. Protein sequence: CASSVGAAGQETQYF. This chain uses TRBV19 with TRBJ2-5, with a weak D call TRBD1 (5 bases). This CDR3 is built from 15 residues. Trimming stripped 6 bases from V and 2 bases from J, with 16 bases between. Germline V gene sequence: CDR1 LNHDA, CDR2 SQIVND (reference sequence).

The gene calls are TRBV6-1 and TRBJ1-2; TRBD1 is a possible D gene (5 bases). This CDR3 has 17 residues. Germline V gene lookup returns CDR1 MNHNS and CDR2 SASEGT. V lost 2 bases and J 0 bases, leaving 16 bases between the germline ends. Here the CDR3 reads CASSEKSWGDPNYGYTF. The CDR3 DNA reads TGTGCCAGCAGTGAAAAAAGCTGGGGGGACCCTAACTATGGCTACACCTTC.

V usage is TRBV29-1 and J usage is TRBJ2-1, with TRBD1 matching 11 bases. The CDR3 runs 15 residues. The V and J ends lost 4 bases and 3 bases, in that order; junction bases with no gene match: 5. CDR1 SQVTM and CDR2 ANQGSEA come from the germline V gene. CDR3 sequence (DNA): TGCAGCGTTGGACCGGGACAGGGGGGCTACAATGAGCAGTTCTTC. Protein sequence: CSVGPGQGGYNEQFF.

V is TRBV5-6 and J is TRBJ1-5, with D hard to call. The CDR3 totals 16 residues. CDR1 and CDR2 from the germline V gene are SGHDT and YYEEEE. Trimming pared 1 base from V and 3 bases from J, leaving 14 bases between. DNA for the CDR3: TGTGCCAGCAGCTTGTACCGAGACGGGATCAATCAGCCCCAGCATTTT. This sequence encodes CASSLYRDGINQPQHF.

The J gene is TRBJ1-5, the V gene TRBV12-3 or TRBV12-4; D call uncertain. The CDR3 runs 12 residues. Trimming took off 3 bases at V and 6 bases at J, with 6 bases between the two ends. The CDR3 DNA sequence: TGTGCCAGCAGTTTTCTCGGTCAGCCCCAGCATTTT. Protein: CASSFLGQPQHF.

The rearrangement links TRBV9 to TRBJ1-3, with D unclear. This CDR3 has 12 residues. Per the germline V gene, CDR1 is SGDLS and CDR2 is YYNGEE. V lost 5 bases and J lost 8, with 11 bases in between. The CDR3 DNA follows: TGTGCCAGCAGTCTGGCCGGGGACACCATATATTTT. Translating it yields CASSLAGDTIYF.

This clone was detected once. The rearrangement joins TRBV10-3 to TRBJ2-3; D may be TRBD2 (6 bases). Germline V CDR1 and CDR2: ENHRY, SYGVKD. The CDR3 length is 13 residues. V was clipped by 8 bases and J by 0 bases, with 9 bases between them. The CDR3 nucleotides read TGTGCCATCCGGGACTCAAGCACAGATACGCAGTATTTT. Encoded protein: CAIRDSSTDTQYF.

This clone appeared a single time. V usage is TRBV7-9 and J usage is TRBJ2-7; 9 positions agree with TRBD1. The germline CDR1 and CDR2 sequences are SEHNR and FQNEAQ (reference sequence). J lost 5 bases, V lost 5 bases, and 10 bases had no gene match. CDR3 length: 15 residues. This chain's CDR3 is CASSPWTGVLHEQYF. The CDR3 region has the DNA TGTGCCAGCAGCCCTTGGACAGGGGTCCTCCACGAGCAGTACTTC.

The chain joins TRBV27 to TRBJ2-7; D is perhaps TRBD2 (6 bases). The V gene's germline CDR1 is MNHEY and CDR2 SMNVEV (reference sequence). Trimming took 3 bases from V and 2 from J, leaving 14 bases between them. This CDR3 is built from 15 residues. This CDR3 is CASSLGGDGTYEQYF. In DNA, the CDR3 is TGTGCCAGCAGTTTGGGCGGGGACGGGACCTACGAGCAGTACTTC.

J is TRBJ1-1 and V is TRBV18; D may be TRBD1 (5 bases). The CDR3 runs 14 residues. The ends were cut back, 2 bases at V and 2 bases at J, with 9 bases in the middle. Germline V lookup: CDR1 KGHSH, CDR2 LQKENI. The CDR3: CASSPNRQNTEAFF. The CDR3 DNA reads TGTGCCAGCTCACCAAACAGGCAAAACACTGAAGCTTTCTTT.

This sequence joins TRBV5-1 and TRBJ2-1; 11 bases map to TRBD2. The CDR3 contains 18 residues. Germline trimming cut 0 bases from V and 4 bases from J; bases unmatched to any gene: 9. Germline CDR1 reads SGHRS; CDR2 reads YFSETQ. CDR3 residues: CASSLAAIAGGSYNEQFF. CDR3 DNA: TGCGCCAGCAGCTTGGCCGCGATAGCGGGAGGGTCATACAATGAGCAGTTCTTC.

The chain recombines TRBV19 with TRBJ2-7; 8 bases match TRBD2. V trimming: 8 bases; J trimming: 5 bases; junction bases outside the gene matches: 11. Germline V gene lookup returns CDR1 LNHDA and CDR2 SQIVND (reference sequence). CDR3 length: 14 residues. CDR3 DNA: TGTGCCAGTCGTTCGGGGGGGGCGCTACACGAGCAGTACTTC. Translated, it gives CASRSGGALHEQYF.